Listed below are T cell receptor beta chains from one sample, sequenced in a study of shared clonotypes between healthy human individuals. Produced via immunoSEQ multiplex PCR; TCRdb's table is partial and in-frame only. The sample has hundreds of thousands of clones; roughly 98% are singletons. Sequences were obtained from naive CD8+ T cells sorted from blood. These receptors were collected from a man aged 30-40 years in good health. The CDR3 runs from the conserved cysteine through the conserved F or W. Each record gives: clone size, V gene, J gene, D gene, CDR3 DNA, CDR3 protein. D genes are given only for firm matches. The size entry is marked missing in some rows and otherwise reads once, few, many or a size class.

clone size: .
V gene: TRBV2
J gene: TRBJ1-1
D gene: TRBD1
CDR3 DNA: TGTGCCAACAGACAGGGCCCGAACACTGAAGCTTTCTTT
CDR3 protein: CANRQGPNTEAFF

clone size: .
V gene: TRBV28
J gene: TRBJ1-5
D gene: .
CDR3 DNA: TGTGCCAGCACCCCTCGGGGGTTCAATCAGCCCCAGCATTTT
CDR3 protein: CASTPRGFNQPQHF

clone size: .
V gene: TRBV11-2
J gene: TRBJ2-5
D gene: .
CDR3 DNA: TGTGCCAGCAGCTCGGTGGTGTTCCCCCAAGAGACCCAGTACTTC
CDR3 protein: CASSSVVFPQETQYF

clone size: .
V gene: TRBV11-2
J gene: TRBJ2-1
D gene: .
CDR3 DNA: TGTGCCAGCAGCTTAGGGCGGACTCCCTCCAACAATGAGCAGTTCTTC
CDR3 protein: CASSLGRTPSNNEQFF

clone size: .
V gene: TRBV5-1
J gene: TRBJ1-1
D gene: TRBD1
CDR3 DNA: TGCGCCAGCAGCTTGATCGGACAGGGAGATATGAACACTGAAGCTTTCTTT
CDR3 protein: CASSLIGQGDMNTEAFF

clone size: .
V gene: TRBV12-5
J gene: TRBJ1-1
D gene: .
CDR3 DNA: TGTGCTAGTGGTTTGGGGGGGGCCACTGAAGCTTTCTTT
CDR3 protein: CASGLGGATEAFF

clone size: .
V gene: TRBV5-1
J gene: TRBJ2-1
D gene: .
CDR3 DNA: TGCGCCAGCAGCCCCCGGGCGGAAGACAATGAGCAGTTCTTC
CDR3 protein: CASSPRAEDNEQFF

clone size: .
V gene: TRBV27
J gene: TRBJ1-1
D gene: .
CDR3 DNA: TGTGCCAGCAGTTTATCAGTGACCACTGAAGCTTTCTTT
CDR3 protein: CASSLSVTTEAFF

clone size: .
V gene: TRBV29-1
J gene: TRBJ2-7
D gene: TRBD1
CDR3 DNA: TGCAGCGTTGAATCGGGACAGGGGGCCGTCTACGAGCAGTACTTC
CDR3 protein: CSVESGQGAVYEQYF

clone size: .
V gene: TRBV4-3
J gene: TRBJ2-2
D gene: TRBD2
CDR3 DNA: TGCGCCAGCAGCCACGGGACTAGCGGAGACCGAAACACCGGGGAGCTGTTTTTT
CDR3 protein: CASSHGTSGDRNTGELFF

clone size: .
V gene: TRBV7-8
J gene: TRBJ1-2
D gene: .
CDR3 DNA: TGTGCCAGCAGCTGGGGGCTCCGACAGGCCACTTCTAACTATGGCTACACCTTC
CDR3 protein: CASSWGLRQATSNYGYTF

clone size: .
V gene: TRBV5-1
J gene: TRBJ2-1
D gene: .
CDR3 DNA: TGCGCCAGCAGCTTTGTGGGCCCCAACTCCTACAATGAGCAGTTCTTC
CDR3 protein: CASSFVGPNSYNEQFF

clone size: .
V gene: TRBV10-3
J gene: TRBJ2-7
D gene: .
CDR3 DNA: TGTGCCATCAGTGACGGTCGTCGGGGCTACGAGCAGTACTTC
CDR3 protein: CAISDGRRGYEQYF

clone size: .
V gene: TRBV5-4
J gene: TRBJ2-7
D gene: .
CDR3 DNA: TGTGCCAGCAGCTCGGGGTCCTACGAGCAGTACTTC
CDR3 protein: CASSSGSYEQYF

clone size: .
V gene: TRBV7-6
J gene: TRBJ1-1
D gene: TRBD1
CDR3 DNA: TGTGCCAGCAGCGCTAGAACAGGGGCGGGCGACACTGAAGCTTTCTTT
CDR3 protein: CASSARTGAGDTEAFF

clone size: .
V gene: TRBV5-6
J gene: TRBJ2-3
D gene: .
CDR3 DNA: TGTGCCAGCAGCAGGAGGGGCTCGGGGACAGATACGCAGTATTTT
CDR3 protein: CASSRRGSGTDTQYF

clone size: .
V gene: TRBV28
J gene: TRBJ2-3
D gene: .
CDR3 DNA: TGTGCCAGCAGCCCCGTCGGGGGATCTAGCACAGATACGCAGTATTTT
CDR3 protein: CASSPVGGSSTDTQYF

clone size: .
V gene: TRBV4-1
J gene: TRBJ1-1
D gene: .
CDR3 DNA: TGCGCCAGCAGCCGCCAAGAACCCACTGAAGCTTTCTTT
CDR3 protein: CASSRQEPTEAFF

clone size: .
V gene: TRBV7-7
J gene: TRBJ2-7
D gene: .
CDR3 DNA: TGTGCCAGCAGCCCGCGACTAGGAGGGTATGAGCAGTACTTC
CDR3 protein: CASSPRLGGYEQYF

clone size: once
V gene: TRBV6-6
J gene: TRBJ2-3
D gene: .
CDR3 DNA: TGTGCCAGCGGCCTTTCGGGGGCACTTAGCGAAGATACGCAGTATTTT
CDR3 protein: CASGLSGALSEDTQYF

clone size: .
V gene: TRBV7-2
J gene: TRBJ2-1
D gene: TRBD2
CDR3 DNA: TGTGCCAGCAGCTTAGATTGGGCGAGCGGGATGGGGGTCAATGAGCAGTTCTTC
CDR3 protein: CASSLDWASGMGVNEQFF

clone size: .
V gene: TRBV9
J gene: TRBJ1-1
D gene: .
CDR3 DNA: TGTGCCAGCAGCGTAGACGGGGAGAACACTGAAGCTTTCTTT
CDR3 protein: CASSVDGENTEAFF

clone size: .
V gene: TRBV7-8
J gene: TRBJ2-2
D gene: .
CDR3 DNA: TGTGCCAGCAGCTTCCCATCTAGAATCGCGAACACCGGGGAGCTGTTTTTT
CDR3 protein: CASSFPSRIANTGELFF

clone size: .
V gene: TRBV27
J gene: TRBJ2-3
D gene: .
CDR3 DNA: TGTGCCAGCAGTTTATCATTGTCAGATACGCAGTATTTT
CDR3 protein: CASSLSLSDTQYF

clone size: once
V gene: TRBV9
J gene: TRBJ2-3
D gene: TRBD1
CDR3 DNA: TGTGCCAGCAGCACCAGACAGGGGGCGCTGGAAGATACGCAGTATTTT
CDR3 protein: CASSTRQGALEDTQYF